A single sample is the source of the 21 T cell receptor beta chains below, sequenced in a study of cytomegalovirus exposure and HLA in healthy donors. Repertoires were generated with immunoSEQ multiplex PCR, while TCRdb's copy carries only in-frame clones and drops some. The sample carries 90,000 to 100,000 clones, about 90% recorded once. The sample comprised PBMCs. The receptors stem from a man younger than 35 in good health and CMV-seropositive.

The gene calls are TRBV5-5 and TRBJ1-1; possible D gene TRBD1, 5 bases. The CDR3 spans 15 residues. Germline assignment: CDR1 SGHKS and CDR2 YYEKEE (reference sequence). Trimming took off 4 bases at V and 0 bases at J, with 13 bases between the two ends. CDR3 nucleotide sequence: TGTGCCAGCAGCCAAATTACAGGTATGAACACTGAAGCTTTCTTT. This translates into CASSQITGMNTEAFF.

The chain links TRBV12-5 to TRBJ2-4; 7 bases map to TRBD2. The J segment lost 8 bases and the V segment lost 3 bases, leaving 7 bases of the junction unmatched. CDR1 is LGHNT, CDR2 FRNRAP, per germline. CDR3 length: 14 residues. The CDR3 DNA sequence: TGTGCTAGTGGTTTCGGGGGGAACGAGGACATTCAGTACTTC. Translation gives CASGFGGNEDIQYF.

The CDR3 reads CASSADGGPHNEQFF. For the CDR3, the DNA is TGTGCCAGCAGCGCAGATGGAGGGCCCCACAATGAGCAGTTCTTC. V and J are TRBV9 and TRBJ2-1, with D maybe TRBD2 (6 bases). Germline CDR1 is SGDLS and CDR2 is YYNGEE. The CDR3 extends over 15 amino acids. V lost 3 bases and J 5 bases, leaving 15 bases between the germline ends.

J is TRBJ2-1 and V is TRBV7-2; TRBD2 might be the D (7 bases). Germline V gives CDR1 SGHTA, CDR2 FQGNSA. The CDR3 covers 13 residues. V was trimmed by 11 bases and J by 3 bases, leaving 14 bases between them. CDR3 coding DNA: TGTGCCGGAGGGGGGGGGTTCTACAATGAGCAGTTCTTC. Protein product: CAGGGGFYNEQFF.

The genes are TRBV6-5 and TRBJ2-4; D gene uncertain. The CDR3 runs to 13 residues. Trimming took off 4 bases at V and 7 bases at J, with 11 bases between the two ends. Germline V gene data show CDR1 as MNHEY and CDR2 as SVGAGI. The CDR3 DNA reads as TGTGCCAGCAGTTCAGGTCCTGGGAACATTCAGTACTTC. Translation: CASSSGPGNIQYF.

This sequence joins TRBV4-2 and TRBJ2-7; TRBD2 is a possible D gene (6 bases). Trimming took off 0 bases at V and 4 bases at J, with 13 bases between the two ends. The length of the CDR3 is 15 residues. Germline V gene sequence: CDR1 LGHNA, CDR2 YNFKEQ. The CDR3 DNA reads TGTGCCAGCAGCCAAGATCGGGGGTCCAATTACGAGCAGTACTTC. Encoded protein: CASSQDRGSNYEQYF.

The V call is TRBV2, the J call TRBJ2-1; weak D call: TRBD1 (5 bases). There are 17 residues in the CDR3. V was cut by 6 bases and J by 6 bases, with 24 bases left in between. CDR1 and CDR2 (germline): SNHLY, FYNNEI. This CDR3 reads CASSHETDRLKGNEQFF. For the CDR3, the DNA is TGTGCCAGCAGCCATGAAACCGACAGATTGAAGGGCAATGAGCAGTTCTTC. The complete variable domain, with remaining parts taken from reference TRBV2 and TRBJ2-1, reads EPEVTQTPSHQVTQMGQEVILRCVPISNHLYFYWYRQILGQKVEFLVSFYNNEISEKSEIFDDQFSVERPDGSNFTLKIRSTKLEDSAMYFCASSHETDRLKGNEQFFGPGTRLTVL.

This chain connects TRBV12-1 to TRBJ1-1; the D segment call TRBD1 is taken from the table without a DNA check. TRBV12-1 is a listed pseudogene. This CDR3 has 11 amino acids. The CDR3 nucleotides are TGTGCCAGCAGCTTCATCAGGGAAGCTTTCTTT. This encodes CASSFIREAFF.

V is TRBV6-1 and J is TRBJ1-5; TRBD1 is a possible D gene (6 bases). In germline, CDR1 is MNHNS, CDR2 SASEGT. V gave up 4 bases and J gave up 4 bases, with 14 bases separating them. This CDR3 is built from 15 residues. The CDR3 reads CASSGNREGNQPQHF. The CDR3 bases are TGTGCCAGCAGTGGGAACAGGGAGGGGAATCAGCCCCAGCATTTT.

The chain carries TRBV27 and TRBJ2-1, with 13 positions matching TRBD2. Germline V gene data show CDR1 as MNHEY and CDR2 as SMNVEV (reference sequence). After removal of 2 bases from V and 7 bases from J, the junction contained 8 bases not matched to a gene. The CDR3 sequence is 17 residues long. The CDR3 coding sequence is TGTGCCAGCAGTTTAAAGCCGGGACTAGCGGGACGAAATGAGCAGTTCTTC. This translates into CASSLKPGLAGRNEQFF.

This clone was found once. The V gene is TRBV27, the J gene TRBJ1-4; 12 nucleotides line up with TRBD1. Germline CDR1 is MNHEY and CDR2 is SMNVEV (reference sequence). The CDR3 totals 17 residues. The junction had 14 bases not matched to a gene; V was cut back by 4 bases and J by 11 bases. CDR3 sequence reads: CASSSGTGGASTRKLFF. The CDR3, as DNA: TGTGCCAGCAGTTCCGGGACAGGGGGCGCGAGTACGAGGAAACTGTTTTTT.

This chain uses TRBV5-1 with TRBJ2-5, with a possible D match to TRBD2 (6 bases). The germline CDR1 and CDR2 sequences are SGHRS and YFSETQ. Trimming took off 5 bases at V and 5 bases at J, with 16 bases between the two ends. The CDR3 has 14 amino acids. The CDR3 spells CASRPALGRETQYF. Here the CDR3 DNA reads TGCGCCAGCAGACCCGCGCTGGGGAGGGAGACCCAGTACTTC.

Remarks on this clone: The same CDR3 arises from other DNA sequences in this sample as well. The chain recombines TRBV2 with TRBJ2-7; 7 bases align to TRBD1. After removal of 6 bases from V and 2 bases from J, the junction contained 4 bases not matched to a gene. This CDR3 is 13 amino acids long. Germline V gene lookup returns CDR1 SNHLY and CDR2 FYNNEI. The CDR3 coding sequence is TGTGCCAGCAGGTCCGGGACAGCCTACGAGCAGTACTTC. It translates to CASRSGTAYEQYF.

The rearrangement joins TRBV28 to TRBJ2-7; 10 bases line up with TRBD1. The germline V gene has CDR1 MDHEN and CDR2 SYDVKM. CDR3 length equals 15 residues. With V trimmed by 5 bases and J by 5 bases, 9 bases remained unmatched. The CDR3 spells CASSAAGTGVNEQYF. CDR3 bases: TGTGCCAGCAGTGCCGCTGGGACAGGGGTAAACGAGCAGTACTTC.

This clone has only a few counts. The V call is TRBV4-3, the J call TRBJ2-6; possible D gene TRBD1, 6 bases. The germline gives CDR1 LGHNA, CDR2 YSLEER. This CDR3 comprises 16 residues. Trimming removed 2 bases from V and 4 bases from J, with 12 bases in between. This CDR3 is CASSQFTGSGANVLTF. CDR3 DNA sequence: TGCGCCAGCAGCCAATTCACAGGGTCCGGGGCCAACGTCCTGACTTTC.

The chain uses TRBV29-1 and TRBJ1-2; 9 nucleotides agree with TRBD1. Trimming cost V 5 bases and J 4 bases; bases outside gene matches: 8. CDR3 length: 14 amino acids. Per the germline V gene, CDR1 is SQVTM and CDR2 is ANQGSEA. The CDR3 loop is CSVRLQGAGYGYTF. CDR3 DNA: TGCAGCGTTAGATTACAGGGGGCCGGCTATGGCTACACCTTC.

CDR3 coding DNA: TGCAGCGCGGGCGGGGACAGCGAAATCTCCTACGAGCAGTACTTC. Amino acids: CSAGGDSEISYEQYF. This chain connects TRBV29-1 to TRBJ2-7; perhaps TRBD1 as D (7 bases). CDR1 and CDR2 (germline): SQVTM, ANQGSEA. The CDR3 runs to 15 residues. The V end was cut by 7 bases, the J end by 0 bases, with 19 bases between.

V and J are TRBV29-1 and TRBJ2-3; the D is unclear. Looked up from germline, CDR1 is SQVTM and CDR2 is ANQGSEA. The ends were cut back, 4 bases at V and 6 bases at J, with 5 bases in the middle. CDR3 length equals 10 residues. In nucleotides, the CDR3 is TGCAGCGTTGTTATGGATACGCAGTATTTT. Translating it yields CSVVMDTQYF.

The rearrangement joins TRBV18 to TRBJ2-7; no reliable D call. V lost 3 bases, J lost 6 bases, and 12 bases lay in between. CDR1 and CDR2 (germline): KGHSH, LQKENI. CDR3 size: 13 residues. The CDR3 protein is CASSPVGRGEQYF. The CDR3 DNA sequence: TGTGCCAGCTCACCTGTTGGAAGAGGCGAGCAGTACTTC.

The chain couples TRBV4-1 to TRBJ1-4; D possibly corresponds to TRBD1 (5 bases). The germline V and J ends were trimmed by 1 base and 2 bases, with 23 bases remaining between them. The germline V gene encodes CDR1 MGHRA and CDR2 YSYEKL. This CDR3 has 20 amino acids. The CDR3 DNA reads TGCGCCAGCAGCCAAGGCGGGACCCCTCTCGGGCACTGGACTAATGAAAAACTGTTTTTT. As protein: CASSQGGTPLGHWTNEKLFF.

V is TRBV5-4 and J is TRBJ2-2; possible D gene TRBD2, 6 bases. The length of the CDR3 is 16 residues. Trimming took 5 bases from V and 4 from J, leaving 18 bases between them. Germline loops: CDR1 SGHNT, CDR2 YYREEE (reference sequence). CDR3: CASRAGTSSFTGELFF. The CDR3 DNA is TGTGCCAGCAGGGCCGGTACTAGCAGTTTCACCGGGGAGCTGTTTTTT.